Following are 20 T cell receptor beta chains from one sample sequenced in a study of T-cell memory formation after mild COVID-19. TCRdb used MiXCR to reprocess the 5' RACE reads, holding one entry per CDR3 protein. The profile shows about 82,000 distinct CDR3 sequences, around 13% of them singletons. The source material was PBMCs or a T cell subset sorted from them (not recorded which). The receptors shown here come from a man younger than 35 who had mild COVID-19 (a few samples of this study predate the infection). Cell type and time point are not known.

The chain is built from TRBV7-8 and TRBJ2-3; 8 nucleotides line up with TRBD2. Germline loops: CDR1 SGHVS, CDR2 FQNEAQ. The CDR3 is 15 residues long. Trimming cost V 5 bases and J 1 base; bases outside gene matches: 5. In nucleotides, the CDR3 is TGTGCCAGCAGCGCTTGGCGGGGGGGCACAGATACGCAGTATTTT. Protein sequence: CASSAWRGGTDTQYF.

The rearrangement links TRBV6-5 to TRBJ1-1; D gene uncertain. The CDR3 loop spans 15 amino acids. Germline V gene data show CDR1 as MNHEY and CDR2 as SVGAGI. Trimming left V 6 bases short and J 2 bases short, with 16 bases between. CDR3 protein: CASSPFRGENTEAFF. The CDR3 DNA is TGTGCCAGCAGCCCCTTTCGGGGAGAAAACACTGAAGCTTTCTTT.

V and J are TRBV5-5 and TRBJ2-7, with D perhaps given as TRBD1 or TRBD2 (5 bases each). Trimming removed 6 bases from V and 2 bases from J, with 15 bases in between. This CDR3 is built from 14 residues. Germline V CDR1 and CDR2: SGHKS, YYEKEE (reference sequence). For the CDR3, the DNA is TGTGCCAGCACTAGAGGGGACGGACCCTACGAGCAGTACTTC. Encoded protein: CASTRGDGPYEQYF.

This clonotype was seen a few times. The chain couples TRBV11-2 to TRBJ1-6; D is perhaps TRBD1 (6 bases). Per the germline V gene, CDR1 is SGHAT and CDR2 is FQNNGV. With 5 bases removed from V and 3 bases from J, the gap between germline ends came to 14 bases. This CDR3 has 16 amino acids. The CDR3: CASSASQGNYNSPLHF. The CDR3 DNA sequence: TGTGCCAGCAGCGCATCACAGGGCAACTATAATTCACCCCTCCACTTT.

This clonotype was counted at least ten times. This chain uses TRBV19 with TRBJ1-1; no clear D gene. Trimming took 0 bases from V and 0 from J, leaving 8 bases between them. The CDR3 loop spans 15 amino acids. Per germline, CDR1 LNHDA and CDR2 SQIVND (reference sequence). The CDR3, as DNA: TGTGCCAGTAGTATAGATTGGCTGATGAACACTGAAGCTTTCTTT. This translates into CASSIDWLMNTEAFF.

CDR3 sequence reads: CASSATGANQPQHF. The CDR3 DNA is TGTGCCAGCAGCGCGACAGGGGCCAATCAGCCCCAGCATTTT. The chain couples TRBV9 to TRBJ1-5; the match to TRBD1 covers 8 bases. Germline V CDR1 and CDR2: SGDLS, YYNGEE. The CDR3 loop spans 14 amino acids. The junction had 2 bases not matched to a gene; V was cut back by 3 bases and J by 3 bases.

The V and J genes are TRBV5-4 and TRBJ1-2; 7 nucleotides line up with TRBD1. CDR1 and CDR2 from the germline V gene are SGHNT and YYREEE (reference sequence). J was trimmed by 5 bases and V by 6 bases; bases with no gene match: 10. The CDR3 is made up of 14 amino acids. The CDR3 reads CASTLEDRTYGYTF. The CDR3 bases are TGTGCCAGCACCCTTGAGGACAGGACTTATGGCTACACCTTC.

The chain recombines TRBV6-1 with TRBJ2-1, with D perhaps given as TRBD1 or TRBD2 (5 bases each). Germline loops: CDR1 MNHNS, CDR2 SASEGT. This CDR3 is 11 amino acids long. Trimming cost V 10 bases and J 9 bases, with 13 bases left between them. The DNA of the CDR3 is TGTGCCACCTCGTGGGGGACTGAGCAGTTCTTC. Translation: CATSWGTEQFF.

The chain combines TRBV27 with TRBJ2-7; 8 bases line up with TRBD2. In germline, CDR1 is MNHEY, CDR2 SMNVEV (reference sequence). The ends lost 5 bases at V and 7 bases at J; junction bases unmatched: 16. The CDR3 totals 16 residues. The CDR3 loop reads CASSPLGSGDPREQYV. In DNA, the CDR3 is TGTGCCAGCAGTCCCCTGGGTAGCGGGGACCCTAGGGAGCAGTACGTC.

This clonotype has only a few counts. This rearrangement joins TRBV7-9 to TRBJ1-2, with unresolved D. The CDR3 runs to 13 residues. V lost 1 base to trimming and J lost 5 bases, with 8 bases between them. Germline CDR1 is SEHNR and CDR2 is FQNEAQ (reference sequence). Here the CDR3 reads CASSLEIGYGYTF. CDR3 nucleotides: TGTGCCAGCAGCTTAGAAATCGGGTATGGCTACACCTTC. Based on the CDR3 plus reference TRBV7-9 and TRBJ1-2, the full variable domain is DTGVSQNPRHKITKRGQNVTFRCDPISEHNRLYWYRQTLGQGPEFLTYFQNEAQLEKSRLLSDRFSAERPKGSFSTLEIQRTEQGDSAMYLCASSLEIGYGYTFGSGTRLTVV.

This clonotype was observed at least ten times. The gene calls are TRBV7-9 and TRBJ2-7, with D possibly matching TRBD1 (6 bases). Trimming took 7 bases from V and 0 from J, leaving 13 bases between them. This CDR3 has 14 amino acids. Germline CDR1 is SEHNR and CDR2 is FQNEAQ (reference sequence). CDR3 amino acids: CASTPTGFSYEQYF. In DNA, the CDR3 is TGTGCCAGCACCCCGACAGGATTCTCCTACGAGCAGTACTTC.

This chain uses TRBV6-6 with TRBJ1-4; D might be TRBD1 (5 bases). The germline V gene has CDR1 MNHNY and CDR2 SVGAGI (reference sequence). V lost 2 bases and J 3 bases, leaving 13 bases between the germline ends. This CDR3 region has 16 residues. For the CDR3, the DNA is TGTGCCAGCAGTTACAGCGGGGCAGCCTCTAATGAAAAACTGTTTTTT. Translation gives CASSYSGAASNEKLFF.

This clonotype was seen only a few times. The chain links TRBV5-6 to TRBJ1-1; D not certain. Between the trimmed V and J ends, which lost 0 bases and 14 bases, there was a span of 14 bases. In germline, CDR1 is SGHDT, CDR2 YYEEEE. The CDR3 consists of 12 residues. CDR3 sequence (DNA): TGTGCCAGCAGCTTGGTCGGAGTCAGTTCATTCTTT. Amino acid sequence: CASSLVGVSSFF.

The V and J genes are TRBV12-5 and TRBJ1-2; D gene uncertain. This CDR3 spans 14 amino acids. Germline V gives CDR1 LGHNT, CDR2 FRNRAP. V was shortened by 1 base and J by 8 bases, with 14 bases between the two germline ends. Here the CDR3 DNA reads TGTGCTAGTGGTTTGGCCATGGGATTAGGCGGCTACACCTTC. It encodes CASGLAMGLGGYTF. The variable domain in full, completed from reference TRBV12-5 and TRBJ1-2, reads DARVTQTPRHKVTEMGQEVTMRCQPILGHNTVFWYRQTMMQGLELLAYFRNRAPLDDSGMPKDRFSAEMPDATLATLKIQPSEPRDSAVYFCASGLAMGLGGYTFGSGTRLTVV.

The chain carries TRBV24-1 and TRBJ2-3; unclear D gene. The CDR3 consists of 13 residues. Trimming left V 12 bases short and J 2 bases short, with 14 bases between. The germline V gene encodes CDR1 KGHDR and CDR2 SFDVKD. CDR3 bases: TGTGCCCCACATCGTGCGACCACAGATACGCAGTATTTT. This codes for CAPHRATTDTQYF.

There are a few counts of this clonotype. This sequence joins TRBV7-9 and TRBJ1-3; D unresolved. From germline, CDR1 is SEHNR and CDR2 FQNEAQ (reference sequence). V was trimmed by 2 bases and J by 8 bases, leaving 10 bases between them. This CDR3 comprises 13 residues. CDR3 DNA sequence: TGTGCCAGCAGCTTATGGAGAGCCGACACCATATATTTT. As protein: CASSLWRADTIYF. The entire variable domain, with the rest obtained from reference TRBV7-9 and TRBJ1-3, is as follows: DTGVSQNPRHKITKRGQNVTFRCDPISEHNRLYWYRQTLGQGPEFLTYFQNEAQLEKSRLLSDRFSAERPKGSFSTLEIQRTEQGDSAMYLCASSLWRADTIYFGEGSWLTVV.

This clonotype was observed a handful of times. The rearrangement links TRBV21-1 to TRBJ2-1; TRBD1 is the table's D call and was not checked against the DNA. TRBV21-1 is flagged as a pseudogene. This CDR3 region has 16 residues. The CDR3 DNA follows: TGTGCCAGCAGCGCCAGTGGTAGGGACAAAAACAATGAGCAGTTCTTC. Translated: CASSASGRDKNNEQFF.

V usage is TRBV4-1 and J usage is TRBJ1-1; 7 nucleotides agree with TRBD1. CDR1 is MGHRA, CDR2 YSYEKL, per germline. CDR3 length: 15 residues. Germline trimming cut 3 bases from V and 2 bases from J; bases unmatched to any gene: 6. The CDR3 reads CASSQATGPNTEAFF. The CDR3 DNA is TGCGCCAGCAGCCAGGCGACAGGGCCTAACACTGAAGCTTTCTTT.

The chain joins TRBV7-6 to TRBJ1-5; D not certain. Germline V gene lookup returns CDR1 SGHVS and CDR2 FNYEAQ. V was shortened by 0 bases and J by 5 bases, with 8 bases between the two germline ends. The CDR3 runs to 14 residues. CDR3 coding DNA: TGTGCCAGCAGCTTAGCGAAGGGTGATCAGCCCCAGCATTTT. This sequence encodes CASSLAKGDQPQHF.

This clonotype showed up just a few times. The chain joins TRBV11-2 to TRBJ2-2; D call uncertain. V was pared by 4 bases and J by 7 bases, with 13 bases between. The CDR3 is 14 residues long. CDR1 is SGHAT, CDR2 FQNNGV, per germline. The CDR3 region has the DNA TGTGCCAGCAGCTCGGGTTATATGGGCGGGGAGCTGTTTTTT. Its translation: CASSSGYMGGELFF.